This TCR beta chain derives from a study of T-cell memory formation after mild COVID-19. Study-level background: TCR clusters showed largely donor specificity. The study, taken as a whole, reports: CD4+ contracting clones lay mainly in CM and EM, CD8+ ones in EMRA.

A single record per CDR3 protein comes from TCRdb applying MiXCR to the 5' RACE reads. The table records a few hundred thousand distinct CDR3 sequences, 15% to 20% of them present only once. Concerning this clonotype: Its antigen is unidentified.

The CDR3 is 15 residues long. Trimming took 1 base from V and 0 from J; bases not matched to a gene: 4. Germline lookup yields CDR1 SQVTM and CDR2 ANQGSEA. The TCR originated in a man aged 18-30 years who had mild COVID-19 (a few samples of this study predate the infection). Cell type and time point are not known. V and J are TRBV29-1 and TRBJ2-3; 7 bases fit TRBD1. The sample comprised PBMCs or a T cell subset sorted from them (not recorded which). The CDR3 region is CSVEGDSLSTDTQYF. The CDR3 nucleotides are TGCAGCGTTGAAGGGGACAGCTTGAGCACAGATACGCAGTATTTT.